This T cell receptor (beta chain) emerged from a study of T cells in Graves' hyperthyroidism and ophthalmopathy (dated by TCRdb to about 2019). About the full investigation: Peripheral blood was sampled at the time of initial diagnosis, prior to any treatment. A discovery cohort of about 100 patients, roughly 43 with Graves' ophthalmopathy and 55 to 65 with stable Graves' hyperthyroidism, was used to find distinguishing TCR V-J signatures. Prospective prediction of ophthalmopathy was tested in an independent validation cohort consisting of some 20 hyperthyroidism patients and around 16 patients who later progressed to ophthalmopathy. For training and testing, the roughly 93 patients in the discovery cohort were randomly divided in a 7:3 ratio. Thyroid tissue and blood T-cell repertoires from six Graves' hyperthyroidism patients were also compared in the study. Once sampling was done, hyperthyroidism patients were given methimazole at a starting dose of 30 mg daily, whereas ophthalmopathy patients were given high-dose intravenous methylprednisolone. According to the paper, TCR Vbeta CDR3 sequencing was carried out on roughly 130 peripheral blood samples, which came from approximately 43 ophthalmopathy, some 73 hyperthyroidism and about 17 progressor patients.

Note on this clonotype: The antigen it recognizes is unknown. No base quality information exists; no much larger clone differs at one position.

Stable Graves' hyperthyroidism was defined as the absence of progression to ophthalmopathy over 18 months of follow-up. Hyperthyroidism patients were newly diagnosed, had a disease duration of under 2 months, and were aged 18 to 65 years. Exclusion was applied to patients with uncontrolled infections, other autoimmune diseases, pregnancy or lactation. Diagnoses were based on clinical symptoms, serum thyroxine and TRAb, thyroid ultrasound and orbital computed tomography. PBMCs were separated from about 10 ml of fresh peripheral blood using Ficoll-Paque density gradient centrifugation. Total RNA was extracted using Trizol reagent, and RNA quality was assessed on an Agilent 2100 Bioanalyzer. CDR1 and CDR2, looked up from the germline V gene (reference sequence), are SGHKS and YYEKEE. Including the terminal cysteine and phenylalanine, the CDR3 comprises 16 residues. Just the 48-base CDR3 DNA is kept, in frame starting at base 1. V trim: 0 bases; J trim: 4 bases; unmatched bases: 5.

The study at large found these results: Most expanded thyroid clonotypes (frequency above 0.001) were also found in blood, which suggests that blood repertoires may mirror thyroid immune responses. In validation, progression to ophthalmopathy was predicted by the model with almost 71% sensitivity and 72% to 80% specificity, a median of around 6.5 months before onset. A 13 V-J signature model separated ophthalmopathy from stable hyperthyroidism, with approximately 87% sensitivity and roughly 81% specificity in cross-validation and 80%/75% in testing. Sample size was not statistically predetermined, and investigators were not blinded to group allocation.

The TCR beta CDR3 regions were amplified from RNA transcripts. For the first round of RT-PCR on the TCR CDR3, the HTBI primer set was used together with the Qiagen OneStep RT-PCR kit. Libraries were constructed in a second round of multiplex PCR, after which size selection and purification were carried out. Libraries were sequenced paired-end with 100 bp reads on an Illumina HiSeq2000. For the original study's pipeline: SOAPnuke was used to process the raw data, throwing out any read that contained adapters or uncalled bases, had a mean Phred below 15, or lacked an exact constant-primer or identifier match. High-quality paired reads were merged using COPE v1.2.5, and each unique nucleotide sequence was defined as a clonotype. MiTCR v1.1 was used to align the clonotypes against IMGT TRBV, TRBD and TRBJ reference segments. Analysis was restricted to V-J combinations with a frequency above 0.0001, which covered 99.2% of repertoires. The TCS score was defined as the ratio of F50 (clonal expansion) to E x V (chaos), calculated using BLOSUM62-based TCRdist between CDR3 peptides within each V-J. Welch's t-statistics and random forest reduced around 550 V-J features to under 15, which were used in a naive Bayes classifier (R e1071). Clones were called with MiXCR by TCRdb after fastp trimmed the public reads at Q25, and only in-frame beta chains were retained. Each entry merges the rows of one CDR3 protein and shows their most common DNA and genes. The V and J calls and clone size are TCRdb's, not the authors'. The table for this sample lists 300,000 to 350,000 distinct CDR3 sequences; over 15% of them were counted only once. The top ten clonotypes cover under 55% of the sample.

The chain was built from TRBV5-5 and TRBJ2-1, with 9 bases in between that match TRBD2. This clonotype originated in a woman aged 50 to 60 with Graves' hyperthyroidism. Sample: blood. For the CDR3, the sequence is CASSLESAGGYNEQFF. The nucleotide sequence is given as TGTGCCAGCAGCTTGGAATCAGCGGGAGGATACAATGAGCAGTTCTTC. Beyond the CDR3, the reference TRBV5-5 and TRBJ2-1 genes provide the residues; the full variable domain reads: DAGVTQSPTHLIKTRGQQVTLRCSPISGHKSVSWYQQVLGQGPQFIFQYYEKEERGRGNFPDRFSARQFPNYSSELNVNALLLGDSALYLCASSLESAGGYNEQFFGPGTRLTVL.